This T cell receptor (beta chain) was captured by sequencing in a study of cytomegalovirus exposure and HLA in healthy donors. The PCR contained 60 Vbeta and 13 Jbeta primers. Sequenced by immunoSEQ multiplex PCR; TCRdb stores in-frame clones only, minus some. The data hold approximately 160,000 clones, with roughly three quarters observed a single time. The CDR3 covers 18 residues. The ends were cut back, 4 bases at V and 0 bases at J, with 16 bases in the middle. Germline CDR1 is ENHRY and CDR2 is SYGVKD. The J gene is TRBJ2-6, the V gene TRBV10-3; tentatively, D is TRBD2 (5 bases). This clonotype was sampled from a man aged 18 to 30 in good health and CMV-seropositive. The sample was PBMCs. This CDR3 is CAISGLSGGSSGANVLTF. CDR3 nucleotide sequence: TGTGCCATCAGTGGACTAAGCGGTGGGAGCTCTGGGGCCAACGTCCTGACTTTC.